These 8 T cell receptor beta chains were sequenced from one sample in a study of T cell responses to AZD1222 COVID-19 vaccine. Sequencing used immunoSEQ multiplex PCR; TCRdb keeps in-frame clones, though not all of them. This table has more than 65,000 clones, about 90% appearing once. Sequenced material: peripheral blood, taken on day 0 of AZD1222 vaccination. The receptors originated from an adult in good health.

Note on this clone: In the same sample, other DNA sequences code for this CDR3. This chain uses TRBV28 with TRBJ1-4; 9 nucleotides match TRBD1. The CDR3 consists of 12 residues. The germline V gene has CDR1 MDHEN and CDR2 SYDVKM. The V and J ends lost 8 bases and 5 bases, in that order; junction bases with no gene match: 0. The CDR3 loop reads CASGTGNEKLFF. The CDR3 DNA reads as TGTGCCAGCGGGACAGGGAATGAAAAACTGTTTTTT.

The chain joins TRBV28 to TRBJ1-1; TRBD1 might be the D (6 bases). The CDR3 has 14 amino acids. Germline lookup yields CDR1 MDHEN and CDR2 SYDVKM. V lost 2 bases and J lost 4, with 11 bases in between. DNA for the CDR3: TGTGCCAGCAGTTTAAGAGTCAGGGGCACTGAAGCTTTCTTT. This codes for CASSLRVRGTEAFF. Looking up the rest from reference TRBV28 and TRBJ1-1 gives the full variable domain: DVKVTQSSRYLVKRTGEKVFLECVQDMDHENMFWYRQDPGLGLRLIYFSYDVKMKEKGDIPEGYSVSREKKERFSLILESASTNQTSMYLCASSLRVRGTEAFFGQGTRLTVV.

The V and J genes are TRBV5-4 and TRBJ1-2; D is possibly TRBD1 (6 bases). This CDR3 is built from 13 residues. Germline V CDR1 and CDR2: SGHNT, YYREEE (reference sequence). V was trimmed by 4 bases and J by 5 bases, leaving 12 bases between them. As DNA, the CDR3 is TGTGCCAGCAGCACCAGGGGAGGGTATGGCTACACCTTC. It translates to CASSTRGGYGYTF.

The chain carries TRBV19 and TRBJ2-2; tentative D call: TRBD2 (6 bases). The V and J ends lost 3 bases and 2 bases respectively, with 7 bases between them. The germline V gene encodes CDR1 LNHDA and CDR2 SQIVND (reference sequence). The CDR3 is 14 residues long. The CDR3 nucleotides are TGTGCCAGTAGTATGCGGGGAAACACCGGGGAGCTGTTTTTT. Its protein is CASSMRGNTGELFF.

The CDR3 sequence: CASSPSGQNYGYTF. The CDR3 DNA reads as TGTGCCAGCAGTCCTTCGGGACAGAACTATGGCTACACCTTC. This chain uses TRBV27 with TRBJ1-2, with 7 bases that match TRBD1. J was trimmed by 2 bases and V by 5 bases; bases with no gene match: 5. In germline, CDR1 is MNHEY, CDR2 SMNVEV (reference sequence). The CDR3 runs 14 residues.

This chain links TRBV21-1 with TRBJ2-7; the table's D gene call, TRBD1, was not cross checked with the DNA. TRBV21-1 is a known pseudogene. This CDR3 is 16 amino acids long. The CDR3 DNA sequence: TGTGCCAGCAGCAAAGAATGCGCCCGACAGTCCAACGAGCAGTACTTC. Translated: CASSKECARQSNEQYF.

The gene calls are TRBV21-1 and TRBJ2-7; the table names TRBD1, a call not compared with the DNA. TRBV21-1 constitutes a pseudogene. This CDR3 comprises 17 residues. The DNA for the CDR3 is TGTGCCAGCAGCAAAGGCCGCCCCCGGGACACTACCTACGAGCAGTACTTC. It codes for CASSKGRPRDTTYEQYF.

This chain uses TRBV19 with TRBJ2-1, with D possibly matching TRBD2 (7 bases). The V and J ends lost 5 bases and 6 bases respectively, with 17 bases between them. Germline loops: CDR1 LNHDA, CDR2 SQIVND (reference sequence). This CDR3 is 15 amino acids long. CDR3: CASSVEGGKVNEQFF. The CDR3 DNA sequence: TGTGCCAGTAGTGTCGAGGGGGGGAAGGTCAATGAGCAGTTCTTC.